This T cell receptor beta chain was captured by sequencing in a study of shared clonotypes between healthy human individuals. With 2 bases removed from V and 4 bases from J, the gap between germline ends came to 13 bases. CDR1 SNHLY and CDR2 FYNNEI come from the germline V gene. CDR3 length equals 15 residues. Replicate PCRs for sorted subsets used approximately 190 ng DNA; this equaled 33,000 or so T cell genomes. Measured with immunoSEQ multiplex PCR; TCRdb has only the in-frame clones, and not every one. The sample includes about 1.5 million clones, around 97% of them seen just once. The J gene is TRBJ2-3, the V gene TRBV2, with D unclear. The receptor comes from a man aged 25 to 40 in good health. Sequencing was done on a sample of naive CD4+ T cells sorted from blood. As for subset: CD45RA+ positively selected. The CDR3 protein is CASSELGIGADTQYF. The CDR3 nucleotides are TGTGCCAGCAGTGAACTGGGCATAGGAGCAGATACGCAGTATTTT.